What follows describes a single T cell receptor (beta chain). The data stem from a study of shared T cell receptors in the human thymus. This CDR3 is 20 amino acids long. CDR1 and CDR2 (germline): SGHVS, FNYEAQ. Trimming stripped 1 base from V and 6 bases from J, with 27 bases between. Sequenced by immunoSEQ multiplex PCR; TCRdb stores in-frame clones only, minus some. The sample includes roughly 700,000 clones, roughly 90% of them seen just once. This same sample was also taken into another study, of human thymus T cells.

The specimen was thymocytes. The rearrangement joins TRBV7-6 to TRBJ2-2; D is unresolved. The clonotype comes from a boy under two years old with a congenital heart defect. CDR3 protein: CASSLVGDTFLTPWAGELFF. The DNA of the CDR3 is TGTGCCAGCAGCTTAGTGGGTGACACCTTCCTAACCCCCTGGGCCGGGGAGCTGTTTTTT.